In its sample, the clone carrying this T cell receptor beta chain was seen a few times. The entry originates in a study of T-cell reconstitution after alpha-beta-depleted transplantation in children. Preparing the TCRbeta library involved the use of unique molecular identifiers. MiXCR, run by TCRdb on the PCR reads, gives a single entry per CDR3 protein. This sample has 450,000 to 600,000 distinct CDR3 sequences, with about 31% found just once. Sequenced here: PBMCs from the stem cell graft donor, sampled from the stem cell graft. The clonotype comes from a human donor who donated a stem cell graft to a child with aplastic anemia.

Here the CDR3 reads CASSLAGTEKNQPQHF. DNA for the CDR3: TGTGCCAGCAGCTTGGCCGGGACGGAGAAAAATCAGCCCCAGCATTTT. V usage is TRBV7-2 and J usage is TRBJ1-5; D perhaps matches TRBD1 (5 bases). This CDR3 contains 16 residues. The V end lost 3 bases, the J end lost 4 bases, and 16 bases lay between the germline ends. Germline-derived CDR1 and CDR2 are SGHTA and FQGNSA.